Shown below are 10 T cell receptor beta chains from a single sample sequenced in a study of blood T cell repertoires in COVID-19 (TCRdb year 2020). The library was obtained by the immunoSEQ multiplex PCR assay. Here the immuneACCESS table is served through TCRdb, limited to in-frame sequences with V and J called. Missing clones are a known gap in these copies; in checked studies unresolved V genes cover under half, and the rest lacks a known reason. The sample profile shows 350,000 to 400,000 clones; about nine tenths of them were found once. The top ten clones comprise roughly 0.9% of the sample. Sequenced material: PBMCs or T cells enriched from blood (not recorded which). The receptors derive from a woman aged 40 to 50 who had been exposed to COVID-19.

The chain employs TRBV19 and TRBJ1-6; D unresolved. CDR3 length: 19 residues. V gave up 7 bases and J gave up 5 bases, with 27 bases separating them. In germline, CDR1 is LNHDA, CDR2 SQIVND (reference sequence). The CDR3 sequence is CASNFRREGRRWDNSPLHF. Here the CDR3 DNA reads TGTGCCAGTAATTTTCGACGGGAGGGCCGTCGTTGGGATAATTCACCCCTCCACTTT.

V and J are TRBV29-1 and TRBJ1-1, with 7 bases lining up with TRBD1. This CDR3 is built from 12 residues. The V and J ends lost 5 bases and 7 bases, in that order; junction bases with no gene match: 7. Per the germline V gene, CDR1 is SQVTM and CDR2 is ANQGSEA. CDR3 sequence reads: CSVSEGAIEAFF. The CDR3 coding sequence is TGCAGCGTTTCCGAGGGGGCCATTGAAGCTTTCTTT.

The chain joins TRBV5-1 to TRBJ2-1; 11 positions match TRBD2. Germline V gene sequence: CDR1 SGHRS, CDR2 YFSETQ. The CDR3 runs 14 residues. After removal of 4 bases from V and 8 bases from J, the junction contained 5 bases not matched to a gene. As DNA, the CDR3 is TGCGCCAGCAGCCCCGGGACTAGCGGCGATGAGCAGTTCTTC. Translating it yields CASSPGTSGDEQFF.

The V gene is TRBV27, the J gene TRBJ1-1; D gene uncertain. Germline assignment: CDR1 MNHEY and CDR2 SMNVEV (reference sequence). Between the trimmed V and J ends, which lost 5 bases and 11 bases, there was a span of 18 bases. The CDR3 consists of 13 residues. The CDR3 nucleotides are TGTGCCAGCAGTGTACCGGGCGGGTCAAGGGCTTTCTTT. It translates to CASSVPGGSRAFF.

The CDR3 region has the DNA TGTGCCTGGAGTGTACTCTGGGAGCAGTACTTC. Protein product: CAWSVLWEQYF. The chain carries TRBV30 and TRBJ2-7; D is ambiguous. The V and J ends lost 0 bases and 7 bases respectively, with 7 bases between them. CDR1 is GTSNPN, CDR2 SVGIG, per germline (reference sequence). CDR3 length: 11 amino acids.

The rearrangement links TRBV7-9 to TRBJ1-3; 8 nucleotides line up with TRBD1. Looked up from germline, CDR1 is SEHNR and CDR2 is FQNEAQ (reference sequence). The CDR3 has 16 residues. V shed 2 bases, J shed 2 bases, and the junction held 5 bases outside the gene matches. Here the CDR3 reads CASSLSQGVTGNTIYF. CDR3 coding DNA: TGTGCCAGCAGCTTATCACAGGGGGTGACTGGAAACACCATATATTTT.

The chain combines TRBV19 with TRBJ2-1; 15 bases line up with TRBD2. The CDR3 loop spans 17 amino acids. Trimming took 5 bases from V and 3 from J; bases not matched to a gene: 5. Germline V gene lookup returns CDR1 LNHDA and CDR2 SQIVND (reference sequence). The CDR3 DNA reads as TGTGCCAGTAGTGCCGGGACTAGCGGGAGGTTCTACAATGAGCAGTTCTTC. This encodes CASSAGTSGRFYNEQFF.

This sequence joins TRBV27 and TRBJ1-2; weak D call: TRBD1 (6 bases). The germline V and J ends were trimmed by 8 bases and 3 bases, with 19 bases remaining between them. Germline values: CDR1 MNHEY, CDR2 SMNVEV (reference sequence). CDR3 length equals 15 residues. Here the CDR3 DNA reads TGTGCCAGCGGGGATCCCGGGACACGCCACTATGGCTACACCTTC. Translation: CASGDPGTRHYGYTF.

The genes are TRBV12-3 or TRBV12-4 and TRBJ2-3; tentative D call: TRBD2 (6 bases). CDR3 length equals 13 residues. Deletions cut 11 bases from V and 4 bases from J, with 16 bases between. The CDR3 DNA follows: TGTGCCGCGGGCCTCTCTAGCGCAGATACGCAGTATTTT. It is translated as CAAGLSSADTQYF.

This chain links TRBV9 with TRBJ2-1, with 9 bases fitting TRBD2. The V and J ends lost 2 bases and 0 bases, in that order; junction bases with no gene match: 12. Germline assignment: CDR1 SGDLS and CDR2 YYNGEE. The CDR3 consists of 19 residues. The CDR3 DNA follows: TGTGCCAGCAGCGTCACTTTAGCGGGAGCTCCCCCCTCCTACAATGAGCAGTTCTTC. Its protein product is CASSVTLAGAPPSYNEQFF.